One and the same sample provided the 22 T cell receptor beta chains below, sequenced in a study of cytomegalovirus exposure and HLA in healthy donors. The study ran its PCR with 60 Vbeta and 13 Jbeta primers. Measured with immunoSEQ multiplex PCR; TCRdb has only the in-frame clones, and not every one. The table lists 150,000 to 200,000 clones, over 60% of them singletons, with 2.5% to 3.5% in the top ten. The material sequenced was PBMCs. Source of these receptors: a male donor in good health and CMV-seronegative.

This clone occurred a few times. The V gene is TRBV5-1, the J gene TRBJ2-7, with D perhaps TRBD1 (5 bases). Per germline, CDR1 SGHRS and CDR2 YFSETQ. V lost 4 bases to trimming and J lost 1 base, with 9 bases between them. CDR3 length equals 13 residues. Here the CDR3 DNA reads TGCGCCAGCAGCCAAGACAGTTCCTACGAGCAGTACTTC. Translating it yields CASSQDSSYEQYF.

A single count supports this clone. The J gene is TRBJ2-2, the V gene TRBV7-6; 15 bases are shared with TRBD2. V lost 4 bases, J lost 3 bases, and 6 bases stayed unmatched. The CDR3 is made up of 18 amino acids. Per the germline V gene, CDR1 is SGHVS and CDR2 is FNYEAQ. The CDR3 bases are TGTGCCAGCAGCTCCCGGACTAGCGGGAGGGCCGACACCGGGGAGCTGTTTTTT. It encodes CASSSRTSGRADTGELFF.

This chain links TRBV5-1 with TRBJ1-4, with 8 bases aligning to TRBD1. The germline V gene encodes CDR1 SGHRS and CDR2 YFSETQ. This CDR3 region has 15 residues. V was clipped by 4 bases and J by 7 bases; unmatched bases: 9. The CDR3 DNA follows: TGCGCCAGCAGCCTCCCCCGGACAGGGTTTGAAAAACTGTTTTTT. This gives the protein CASSLPRTGFEKLFF.

V and J are TRBV19 and TRBJ1-5; the D is unclear. The ends were cut back, 0 bases at V and 1 base at J, with 16 bases in the middle. The CDR3 totals 18 residues. Germline CDR1 is LNHDA and CDR2 is SQIVND (reference sequence). The CDR3 reads CASSIDPGLTLSNQPQHF. The CDR3, as DNA: TGTGCCAGTAGTATAGACCCTGGACTGACTCTGAGCAATCAGCCCCAGCATTTT.

The rearrangement uses TRBV4-3 and TRBJ2-7; tentative D call: TRBD2 (6 bases). CDR1 LGHNA and CDR2 YSLEER come from the germline V gene. The CDR3 has 16 residues. Trimming removed 0 bases from V and 6 bases from J, with 18 bases in between. The DNA for the CDR3 is TGCGCCAGCAGCCAAGAGAGGGAGGTTCCCTACGGCGAGCAGTACTTC. Amino acids: CASSQEREVPYGEQYF.

The chain has TRBV7-3 and TRBJ2-2; a possible D gene is TRBD1 (5 bases). Per germline, CDR1 SGHTA and CDR2 FQGTGA. The CDR3 has 15 residues. V lost 5 bases and J 0 bases, leaving 10 bases between the germline ends. CDR3 sequence (DNA): TGTGCCAGCAGCCCTGACAGCGCGAACACCGGGGAGCTGTTTTTT. This encodes CASSPDSANTGELFF. Full variable domain (missing parts from reference TRBV7-3 and TRBJ2-2): GAGVSQTPSNKVTEKGKYVELRCDPISGHTALYWYRQSLGQGPEFLIYFQGTGAADDSGLPNDRFFAVRPEGSVSTLKIQRTERGDSAVYLCASSPDSANTGELFFGEGSRLTVL.

V gene TRBV6-5 combines with J gene TRBJ2-7; weak D call: TRBD2 (6 bases). Trimming removed 4 bases at V and 2 bases at J, with 15 bases between. Germline V lookup: CDR1 MNHEY, CDR2 SVGAGI. The CDR3 covers 15 residues. The CDR3 DNA is TGTGCCAGCAGTTTTCCCTGCGGGATCCCCTACGAGCAGTACTTC. This sequence encodes CASSFPCGIPYEQYF.

The chain joins TRBV25-1 to TRBJ2-1, with 12 bases fitting TRBD2. This CDR3 is built from 16 residues. V dropped 1 base and J dropped 6; count of bases not matched to a gene: 4. The germline V gene encodes CDR1 MGHDK and CDR2 SYGVNS. In DNA, the CDR3 is TGTGCCAGCAGTGAATCGGCTAGCGGGAGGGCCAATGAGCAGTTCTTC. The encoded protein is CASSESASGRANEQFF.

V gene TRBV19 combines with J gene TRBJ2-1; 9 nucleotides line up with TRBD2. Germline V gene lookup returns CDR1 LNHDA and CDR2 SQIVND (reference sequence). This CDR3 comprises 16 residues. The V gene end was trimmed by 6 bases and the J gene end by 0 bases; junction bases not matched to a gene: 6. The CDR3 here is CASRLAGLGSYNEQFF. In DNA, the CDR3 is TGTGCCAGTAGGCTAGCGGGATTAGGCTCCTACAATGAGCAGTTCTTC.

This chain joins TRBV6-1 and TRBJ1-2; D call uncertain. Per germline, CDR1 MNHNS and CDR2 SASEGT. This CDR3 region has 13 residues. Deletions cut 1 base from V and 3 bases from J, with 6 bases between. CDR3 loop: CASSEDGDYGYTF. CDR3 DNA sequence: TGTGCCAGCAGTGAAGACGGGGACTATGGCTACACCTTC.

The gene calls are TRBV5-1 and TRBJ1-3; no definite D call. Trimming stripped 3 bases from V and 0 bases from J, with 10 bases between. The germline V gene has CDR1 SGHRS and CDR2 YFSETQ. The CDR3 consists of 15 residues. CDR3 region: CASSWGGSSGNTIYF. The CDR3 DNA is TGCGCCAGCAGCTGGGGAGGGAGCTCTGGAAACACCATATATTTT. The full variable domain, its missing parts supplied by reference TRBV5-1 and TRBJ1-3, is KAGVTQTPRYLIKTRGQQVTLSCSPISGHRSVSWYQQTPGQGLQFLFEYFSETQRNKGNFPGRFSGRQFSNSRSEMNVSTLELGDSALYLCASSWGGSSGNTIYFGEGSWLTVV.

This clone was counted a single time. This sequence joins TRBV29-1 and TRBJ2-1; D possibly corresponds to TRBD2 (5 bases). Germline lookup yields CDR1 SQVTM and CDR2 ANQGSEA. V shed 2 bases and J shed 6 bases, with 5 bases lying between them. CDR3 length: 11 residues. CDR3 sequence (DNA): TGCAGCGTTGAACTAGCCAATGAGCAGTTCTTC. As protein: CSVELANEQFF.

The chain couples TRBV7-8 to TRBJ1-5; D might be TRBD1 (6 bases). The V end lost 3 bases, the J end lost 7 bases, and 10 bases lay between the germline ends. Germline values: CDR1 SGHVS, CDR2 FQNEAQ. This CDR3 is 13 amino acids long. Here the CDR3 reads CASSFRGGQPQHF. The CDR3 region has the DNA TGTGCCAGCAGCTTCAGGGGTGGGCAGCCCCAGCATTTT.

The CDR3 loop reads CASSLDRALNSPLHF. DNA of the CDR3: TGTGCCAGCAGTTTGGACAGGGCCCTTAATTCACCCCTCCACTTT. The V gene is TRBV28, the J gene TRBJ1-6; 8 nucleotides line up with TRBD1. J gave up 6 bases and V 3 bases, and 4 bases lay outside the gene matches. The CDR3 runs to 15 residues. Germline V gene sequence: CDR1 MDHEN, CDR2 SYDVKM.

The chain has TRBV19 and TRBJ2-7, with 10 bases identical to TRBD2. Germline V CDR1 and CDR2: LNHDA, SQIVND (reference sequence). The CDR3 is 18 amino acids. The junction had 15 bases not matched to a gene; V was cut back by 2 bases and J by 5 bases. The CDR3 loop reads CASSISSSGRTGSNEQYF. In nucleotides, the CDR3 is TGTGCCAGTAGTATATCATCTAGCGGGAGAACAGGGTCGAACGAGCAGTACTTC. The whole variable domain, filled in from reference TRBV19 and TRBJ2-7, reads DGGITQSPKYLFRKEGQNVTLSCEQNLNHDAMYWYRQDPGQGLRLIYYSQIVNDFQKGDIAEGYSVSREKKESFPLTVTSAQKNPTAFYLCASSISSSGRTGSNEQYFGPGTRLTVT.

J is TRBJ1-1 and V is TRBV2; 7 nucleotides agree with TRBD1. Germline assignment: CDR1 SNHLY and CDR2 FYNNEI. With V trimmed by 6 bases and J by 1 base, 8 bases remained unmatched. This CDR3 spans 15 amino acids. CDR3 sequence reads: CASRSQGVGNTEAFF. The CDR3 DNA sequence: TGTGCCAGCAGATCCCAGGGGGTGGGGAACACTGAAGCTTTCTTT.

V and J are TRBV6-6 and TRBJ1-1, with D maybe TRBD1 (5 bases). CDR1 is MNHNY and CDR2 is SVGAGI in the germline V gene (reference sequence). With 11 bases removed from V and 4 bases from J, the gap between germline ends came to 17 bases. CDR3 length: 13 amino acids. CDR3 DNA sequence: TGTGCCGGACGGGCAGGGCCGGGCACTGAAGCTTTCTTT. This sequence encodes CAGRAGPGTEAFF.

The chain recombines TRBV28 with TRBJ2-4; 12 bases are a match to TRBD2. The trim removed 4 bases at V and 6 bases at J, leaving 13 bases unmatched. The CDR3 has 18 amino acids. Germline V gene sequence: CDR1 MDHEN, CDR2 SYDVKM. The CDR3 is CASSYPGLAGDGGNIQYF. The CDR3 nucleotides are TGTGCCAGCAGTTACCCGGGACTAGCGGGCGACGGAGGAAACATTCAGTACTTC.

V gene TRBV29-1 combines with J gene TRBJ2-4; a weak D match, TRBD1 (5 bases). Trimming took off 6 bases at V and 0 bases at J, with 15 bases between the two ends. The germline CDR1 and CDR2 sequences are SQVTM and ANQGSEA. This CDR3 spans 15 amino acids. This CDR3 reads CSVELAGLAKNIQYF. As DNA, the CDR3 is TGCAGCGTCGAGTTGGCAGGGCTAGCCAAAAACATTCAGTACTTC.

This chain connects TRBV21-1 to TRBJ2-1; the table's D call TRBD2 went unverified against the DNA. TRBV21-1 is annotated as a pseudogene. The CDR3 is made up of 18 amino acids. Here the CDR3 reads CASSKGRARGSSYNEQFF. The CDR3 DNA follows: TGTGCCAGCAGCAAAGGGAGAGCGCGGGGCTCTTCCTACAATGAGCAGTTCTTC.

V is TRBV7-2 and J is TRBJ2-3; 9 nucleotides line up with TRBD2. Losses at the gene ends were 5 bases for V and 1 base for J; bases not matched to a gene: 16. CDR1 is SGHTA, CDR2 FQGNSA, per germline. CDR3 length equals 19 residues. The CDR3 bases are TGTGCCAGCAGCCCAGCTCTCCCTCAGCGGGGGGCCGGCACAGATACGCAGTATTTT. This gives the protein CASSPALPQRGAGTDTQYF.

A few counts support this clone. The chain recombines TRBV28 with TRBJ2-7; 9 nucleotides agree with TRBD1. The CDR3 runs to 16 residues. The ends lost 0 bases at V and 0 bases at J; junction bases unmatched: 3. Germline V gene lookup returns CDR1 MDHEN and CDR2 SYDVKM. In DNA form, the CDR3 reads TGTGCCAGCAGTTTATGGGGGACAGGGAGCTCCTACGAGCAGTACTTC. Protein sequence: CASSLWGTGSSYEQYF.